A single sample is the source of the 25 T cell receptor beta chains below, sequenced in a study of Tregs in tolerant kidney transplant recipients. Generated by immunoSEQ multiplex PCR, the TCRdb table keeps only in-frame clones and is missing some. The sample records about 94,000 clones, approximately 93% being singletons. The sequenced sample was CD4+ T cells from blood, obtained before the transplant. The source of these receptors is a human donor who received a combined kidney and bone marrow transplant.

The chain carries TRBV18 and TRBJ1-6; D call uncertain. The CDR3 is 16 amino acids. V gave up 0 bases and J gave up 7 bases, with 13 bases separating them. CDR1 and CDR2 (germline): KGHSH, LQKENI. The CDR3 protein is CASSPPRRSINSPLHF. The CDR3 nucleotides read TGTGCCAGCTCACCACCCAGACGGAGCATCAATTCACCCCTCCACTTT.

This clone appeared once. The chain recombines TRBV27 with TRBJ1-3, with TRBD1 matching 9 bases. The CDR3 length is 15 residues. V shed 6 bases and J 3 bases; nucleotides not matched to a gene: 6. Germline V CDR1 and CDR2: MNHEY, SMNVEV (reference sequence). The CDR3 DNA reads TGTGCCAGCAGGAGGACAGGGGATGGTGGAAACACCATATATTTT. Amino acids: CASRRTGDGGNTIYF.

CDR3 sequence (DNA): TGTGCCAGCTCACCACTTCGGGAAAACTCTGGAAACACCATATATTTT. Encoded protein: CASSPLRENSGNTIYF. The V gene is TRBV18, the J gene TRBJ1-3; the D is unclear. Deletions cut 1 base from V and 0 bases from J, with 10 bases between. This CDR3 has 16 residues. Germline loops: CDR1 KGHSH, CDR2 LQKENI.

The rearrangement uses TRBV5-1 and TRBJ2-6; 7 bases align to TRBD1. The germline V gene encodes CDR1 SGHRS and CDR2 YFSETQ. The CDR3 totals 17 residues. V dropped 4 bases and J dropped 2; count of bases not matched to a gene: 9. The CDR3 DNA reads TGCGCCAGCAGCGGAACAAACCAGGGGGCTGGGGCCAACGTCCTGACTTTC. Its translation is CASSGTNQGAGANVLTF.

This sequence joins TRBV4-2 and TRBJ1-2; D remains unclear. The CDR3 runs 14 residues. Germline lookup yields CDR1 LGHNA and CDR2 YNFKEQ. Trimming pared 0 bases from V and 8 bases from J, leaving 13 bases between. As DNA, the CDR3 is TGTGCCAGCAGCCAAGATGTGTTTCTAGGAGGCTACACCTTC. This gives the protein CASSQDVFLGGYTF.

This sequence joins TRBV4-1 and TRBJ1-1; 7 bases are shared with TRBD1. Germline loops: CDR1 MGHRA, CDR2 YSYEKL. This CDR3 is 15 amino acids long. Trimming removed 2 bases from V and 1 base from J; junction bases left unmatched: 4. CDR3 nucleotide sequence: TGCGCCAGCAGCCAACCGGGACAGAGGAACACTGAAGCTTTCTTT. This translates into CASSQPGQRNTEAFF.

The count of this clone is one. The CDR3 DNA is TGTGCCAGCAGCAAGGGCGCCAGGGCTGGCGGGGAGCTGTTTTTT. This encodes CASSKGARAGGELFF. The V call is TRBV2, the J call TRBJ2-2; possibly TRBD1 for D (5 bases). The V and J ends lost 6 bases and 7 bases respectively, with 18 bases between them. This CDR3 contains 15 residues. Germline CDR1 and CDR2: SNHLY and FYNNEI.

The J gene is TRBJ1-2, the V gene TRBV6-5; possibly TRBD1 for D (5 bases). The V end lost 6 bases, the J end lost 11 bases, and 22 bases lay between the germline ends. The germline gives CDR1 MNHEY, CDR2 SVGAGI. The CDR3 is 14 residues long. The CDR3 sequence: CASSLNDRASGYTF. The DNA for the CDR3 is TGTGCCAGCAGCCTTAACGATCGGGCGTCAGGGTACACCTTC.

V usage is TRBV19 and J usage is TRBJ2-5; 7 bases are shared with TRBD1. From germline, CDR1 is LNHDA and CDR2 SQIVND (reference sequence). The CDR3 is made up of 17 amino acids. With V trimmed by 7 bases and J by 1 base, 15 bases remained unmatched. CDR3 region: CASTRKGTAGPQETQYF. The CDR3 DNA reads TGTGCCAGTACCAGAAAGGGGACAGCAGGACCCCAAGAGACCCAGTACTTC. The variable domain in full, completed from reference TRBV19 and TRBJ2-5, reads DGGITQSPKYLFRKEGQNVTLSCEQNLNHDAMYWYRQDPGQGLRLIYYSQIVNDFQKGDIAEGYSVSREKKESFPLTVTSAQKNPTAFYLCASTRKGTAGPQETQYFGPGTRLLVL.

The genes are TRBV4-1 and TRBJ2-7, with TRBD1 matching 7 bases. Trimming removed 0 bases from V and 4 bases from J; junction bases left unmatched: 6. CDR3 length: 15 residues. Germline CDR1 reads MGHRA; CDR2 reads YSYEKL. The CDR3 protein is CASSQDNRGGYEQYF. The CDR3 DNA follows: TGCGCCAGCAGCCAAGATAACAGGGGCGGTTACGAGCAGTACTTC.

The V call is TRBV7-3, the J call TRBJ1-1; no definite D call. Germline-derived CDR1 and CDR2 are SGHTA and FQGTGA. V lost 5 bases to trimming and J lost 5 bases, with 15 bases between them. The CDR3 extends over 14 amino acids. CDR3 protein: CASSPYGSRTEAFF. CDR3 coding DNA: TGTGCCAGCAGCCCGTACGGGTCGAGGACTGAAGCTTTCTTT.

The CDR3 protein is CASSSEGGGLAKTQYF. CDR3 nucleotides: TGTGCCAGCAGCTCCGAGGGGGGAGGGCTAGCGAAGACCCAGTACTTC. The chain uses TRBV9 and TRBJ2-5, with D perhaps TRBD2 (7 bases). V was pared by 4 bases and J by 6 bases, with 22 bases between. Per the germline V gene, CDR1 is SGDLS and CDR2 is YYNGEE. The CDR3 runs 16 residues.

The chain uses TRBV29-1 and TRBJ1-1; D possibly corresponds to TRBD1 (6 bases). Germline V gene data show CDR1 as SQVTM and CDR2 as ANQGSEA. This CDR3 is 13 amino acids long. Trimming took off 6 bases at V and 4 bases at J, with 15 bases between the two ends. CDR3 nucleotide sequence: TGCAGCGTCTCCCGAGACAGGCTCACTGAAGCTTTCTTT. This codes for CSVSRDRLTEAFF. Supplemented by reference TRBV29-1 and TRBJ1-1, the full variable domain reads SAVISQKPSRDICQRGTSLTIQCQVDSQVTMMFWYRQQPGQSLTLIATANQGSEATYESGFVIDKFPISRPNLTFSTLTVSNMSPEDSSIYLCSVSRDRLTEAFFGQGTRLTVV.

This chain links TRBV27 with TRBJ2-5; no clear D. Germline assignment: CDR1 MNHEY and CDR2 SMNVEV (reference sequence). This CDR3 region has 15 residues. Trimming took off 5 bases at V and 1 base at J, with 14 bases between the two ends. The CDR3: CASSKRGALQETQYF. CDR3 DNA sequence: TGTGCCAGCAGTAAGCGTGGAGCGCTCCAAGAGACCCAGTACTTC.

Remarks on this clone: The junction does not match germline at one end; this may be a read error. Other DNA sequences from this sample encode an identical CDR3 as well. The chain joins TRBV7-6 to TRBJ1-6; the D gene is possibly TRBD1 (6 bases). CDR3 length equals 15 residues. CDR1 is SGHVS, CDR2 FNYEAQ, per germline. CDR3 residues: CASSLRDIYNSPLHF. CDR3 in DNA: TGTGCCAGCAGCCTCCGGGACATCTATAATTCGCCCCTCCACTTT.

This clone was recorded once. This chain joins TRBV25-1 and TRBJ1-2; D is undetermined. Trimming took 4 bases from V and 4 from J, leaving 13 bases between them. Germline V gene sequence: CDR1 MGHDK, CDR2 SYGVNS. The CDR3 runs 14 residues. The CDR3 reads CASSAPGAVYGYTF. The CDR3 DNA reads TGTGCCAGCAGTGCTCCCGGAGCCGTCTATGGCTACACCTTC.

The rearrangement uses TRBV5-5 and TRBJ2-4; D is possibly TRBD1 (5 bases). CDR1 and CDR2 from the germline V gene are SGHKS and YYEKEE (reference sequence). The CDR3 is 12 amino acids. V was trimmed by 1 base and J by 9 bases, leaving 8 bases between them. The CDR3 loop is CASSLWQGIQYF. CDR3 in DNA: TGTGCCAGCAGCTTGTGGCAGGGCATTCAGTACTTC.

This clone has a single count. The chain combines TRBV5-1 with TRBJ2-3; no firm D call. CDR1 is SGHRS, CDR2 YFSETQ, per germline. V was trimmed by 4 bases and J by 4 bases, leaving 13 bases between them. The CDR3 is 14 amino acids. CDR3 in amino acids: CASSPQTSSDTQYF. In DNA, the CDR3 is TGCGCCAGCAGCCCCCAGACATCTTCAGATACGCAGTATTTT.

The chain employs TRBV16 and TRBJ1-2, with D possibly being TRBD1 (6 bases). V gave up 4 bases and J gave up 1 base, with 7 bases separating them. The CDR3 contains 13 residues. Looked up from germline, CDR1 is KGHSY and CDR2 is FQNENV. The CDR3 nucleotides read TGTGCCAGCAGCCCACAGGGTAACTATGGCTACACCTTC. Protein product: CASSPQGNYGYTF. Filled out from reference TRBV16 and TRBJ1-2, the complete variable domain reads GEEVAQTPKHLVRGEGQKAKLYCAPIKGHSYVFWYQQVLKNEFKFLISFQNENVFDETGMPKERFSAKCLPNSPCSLEIQATKLEDSAVYFCASSPQGNYGYTFGSGTRLTVV.

The V gene is TRBV15, the J gene TRBJ2-7; 7 positions agree with TRBD1. Germline V gene lookup returns CDR1 LNHNV and CDR2 YYDKDF (reference sequence). With V trimmed by 0 bases and J by 3 bases, 5 bases remained unmatched. The CDR3 is made up of 15 amino acids. DNA for the CDR3: TGTGCCACCAGCAGAGATTTAGGGGGCGGCTACGAGCAGTACTTC. This translates into CATSRDLGGGYEQYF.

DNA of the CDR3: TGTGCCAGCAGTGGTAGTTTCCACTTTCAAGAGACCCAGTACTTC. It specifies CASSGSFHFQETQYF. The J gene is TRBJ2-5, the V gene TRBV7-9; D unclear. This CDR3 is 15 amino acids long. CDR1 and CDR2 from the germline V gene are SEHNR and FQNEAQ (reference sequence). The V end lost 6 bases, the J end lost 2 bases, and 16 bases lay between the germline ends.

This clone was seen a handful of times. The J gene is TRBJ2-5, the V gene TRBV14, with 9 bases that match TRBD1. The ends lost 5 bases at V and 2 bases at J; junction bases unmatched: 9. The CDR3 runs 16 residues. CDR1 and CDR2 from the germline V gene are SGHDN and FVKESK. This chain's CDR3 is CASSVPGQGQQETQYF. CDR3 sequence (DNA): TGTGCCAGCAGCGTTCCGGGACAGGGCCAACAAGAGACCCAGTACTTC.

The V gene is TRBV7-9, the J gene TRBJ1-1, with 7 bases fitting TRBD1. Trimming at V came to 8 bases and at J to 6 bases, leaving 15 bases not matched to a gene. This CDR3 has 15 residues. The germline V gene has CDR1 SEHNR and CDR2 FQNEAQ (reference sequence). Written as DNA, the CDR3 is TGTGCCAGCGGCCACCTCACAGGGGACGGGGCTGAAGCTTTCTTT. This gives the protein CASGHLTGDGAEAFF.

The J gene is TRBJ2-7, the V gene TRBV4-1; 8 nucleotides align to TRBD1. Trimming at V came to 4 bases and at J to 4 bases, leaving 9 bases not matched to a gene. This CDR3 has 15 residues. Germline V gene lookup returns CDR1 MGHRA and CDR2 YSYEKL. The CDR3 protein is CASSRSDRDWYEQYF. For the CDR3, the DNA is TGCGCCAGCAGCCGATCGGACAGGGATTGGTACGAGCAGTACTTC.

This rearrangement joins TRBV19 to TRBJ2-3, with D unresolved. Germline loops: CDR1 LNHDA, CDR2 SQIVND (reference sequence). The CDR3 runs 15 residues. Trimming shortened V by 5 bases and J by 4 bases, and 16 bases separated the two germline ends. The CDR3: CASSAPPVRPDTQYF. The DNA for the CDR3 is TGTGCCAGTAGTGCCCCTCCAGTTCGCCCAGATACGCAGTATTTT.